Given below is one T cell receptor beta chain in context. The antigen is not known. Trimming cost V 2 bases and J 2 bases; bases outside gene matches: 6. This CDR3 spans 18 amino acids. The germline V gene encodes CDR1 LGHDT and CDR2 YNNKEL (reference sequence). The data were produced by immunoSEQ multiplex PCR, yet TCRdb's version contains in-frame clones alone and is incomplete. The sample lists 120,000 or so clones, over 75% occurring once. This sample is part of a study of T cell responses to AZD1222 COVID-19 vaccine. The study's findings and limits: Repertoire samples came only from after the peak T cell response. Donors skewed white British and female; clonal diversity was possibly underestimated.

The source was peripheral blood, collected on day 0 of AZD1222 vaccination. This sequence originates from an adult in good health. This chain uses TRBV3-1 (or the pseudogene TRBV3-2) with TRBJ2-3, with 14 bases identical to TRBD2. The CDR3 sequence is CASSQSGLAGVATDTQYF. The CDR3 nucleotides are TGTGCCAGCAGCCAATCGGGACTAGCGGGAGTGGCCACAGATACGCAGTATTTT.